The source of this TCR beta chain is a study of blood T cell repertoires in COVID-19. About the study: Acute-phase and convalescent COVID-19 samples originated in the United States, Italy and Spain. PBMCs, B-cell-depleted T cells, or T cells were the source of the cDNA or gDNA that made up the material.

Some clones are missing from TCRdb's copy, which holds only in-frame ones; the method was immunoSEQ multiplex PCR. The table has 290,000 or so clones, roughly 86% seen once. Trimming took 5 bases from V and 7 from J, leaving 9 bases between them. The CDR3 runs to 12 residues. CDR1 and CDR2 (germline): MNHEY, SMNVEV (reference sequence). The receptor was derived from a young woman who had recovered from COVID-19. The chain employs TRBV27 and TRBJ2-1; D unclear. Sequenced: PBMCs or T cells enriched from blood (not recorded which). In nucleotides, the CDR3 is TGTGCCAGCAGTCCACTCGAGAATGAGCAGTTCTTC. It translates to CASSPLENEQFF.